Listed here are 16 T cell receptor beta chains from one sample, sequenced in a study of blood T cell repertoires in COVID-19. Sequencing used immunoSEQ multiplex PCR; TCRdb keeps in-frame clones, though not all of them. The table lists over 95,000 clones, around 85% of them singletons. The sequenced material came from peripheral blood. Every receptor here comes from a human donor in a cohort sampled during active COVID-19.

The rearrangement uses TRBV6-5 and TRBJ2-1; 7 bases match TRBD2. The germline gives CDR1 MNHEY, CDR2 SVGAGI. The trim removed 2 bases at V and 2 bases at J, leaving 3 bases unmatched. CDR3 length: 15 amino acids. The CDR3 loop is CASSYRAGAYNEQFF. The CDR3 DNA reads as TGTGCCAGCAGTTACCGCGCGGGGGCCTACAATGAGCAGTTCTTC.

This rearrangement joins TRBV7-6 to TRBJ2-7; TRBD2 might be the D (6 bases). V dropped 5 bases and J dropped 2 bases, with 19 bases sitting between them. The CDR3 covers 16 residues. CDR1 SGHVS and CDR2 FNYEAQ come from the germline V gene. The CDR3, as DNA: TGTGCCAGCAGCGCTGAAGGAGGGGTCTTCCCCTACGAGCAGTACTTC. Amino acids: CASSAEGGVFPYEQYF.

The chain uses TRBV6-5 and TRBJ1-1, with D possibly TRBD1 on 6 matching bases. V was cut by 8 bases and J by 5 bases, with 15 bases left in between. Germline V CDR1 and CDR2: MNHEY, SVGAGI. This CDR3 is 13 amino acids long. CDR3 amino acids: CASGSGVRTEAFF. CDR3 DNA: TGTGCCAGCGGGTCAGGGGTGCGGACTGAAGCTTTCTTT.

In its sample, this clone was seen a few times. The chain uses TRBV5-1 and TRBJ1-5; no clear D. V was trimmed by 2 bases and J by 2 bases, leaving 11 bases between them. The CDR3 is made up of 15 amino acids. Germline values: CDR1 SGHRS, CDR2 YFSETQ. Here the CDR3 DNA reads TGCGCCAGCAGCTTTATGGGAGACGGCAATCAGCCCCAGCATTTT. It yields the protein CASSFMGDGNQPQHF. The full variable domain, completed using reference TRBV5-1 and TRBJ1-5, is KAGVTQTPRYLIKTRGQQVTLSCSPISGHRSVSWYQQTPGQGLQFLFEYFSETQRNKGNFPGRFSGRQFSNSRSEMNVSTLELGDSALYLCASSFMGDGNQPQHFGDGTRLSIL.

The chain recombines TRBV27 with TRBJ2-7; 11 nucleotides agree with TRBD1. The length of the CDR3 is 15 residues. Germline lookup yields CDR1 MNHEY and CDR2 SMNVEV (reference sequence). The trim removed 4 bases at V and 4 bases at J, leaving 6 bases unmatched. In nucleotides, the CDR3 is TGTGCCAGCAGTTCTGGACAGGGGGCTTTATACGAGCAGTACTTC. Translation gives CASSSGQGALYEQYF.

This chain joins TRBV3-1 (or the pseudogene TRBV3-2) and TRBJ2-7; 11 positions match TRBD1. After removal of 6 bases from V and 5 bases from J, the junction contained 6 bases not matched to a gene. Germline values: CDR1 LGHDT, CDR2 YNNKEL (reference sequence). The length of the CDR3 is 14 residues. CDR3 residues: CASSPGQGGHEQYF. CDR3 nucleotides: TGTGCCAGCAGTCCGGGACAGGGGGGACACGAGCAGTACTTC.

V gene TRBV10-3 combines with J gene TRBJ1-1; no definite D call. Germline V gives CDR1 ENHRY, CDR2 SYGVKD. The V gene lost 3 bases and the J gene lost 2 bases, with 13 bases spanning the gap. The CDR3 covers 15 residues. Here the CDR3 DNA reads TGTGCCATCAGTGACTCCGGGCGGGAAAACACTGAAGCTTTCTTT. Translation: CAISDSGRENTEAFF.

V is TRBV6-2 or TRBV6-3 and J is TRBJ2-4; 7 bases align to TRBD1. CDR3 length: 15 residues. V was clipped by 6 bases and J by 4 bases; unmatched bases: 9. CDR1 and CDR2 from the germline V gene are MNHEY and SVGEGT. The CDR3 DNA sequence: TGTGCCAGCAGCCGCACAACAGGGGCGAAAAACATTCAGTACTTC. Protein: CASSRTTGAKNIQYF.

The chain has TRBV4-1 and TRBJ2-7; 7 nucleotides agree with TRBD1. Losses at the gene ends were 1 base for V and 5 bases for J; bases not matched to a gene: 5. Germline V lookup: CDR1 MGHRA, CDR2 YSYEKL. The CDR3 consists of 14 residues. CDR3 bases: TGCGCCAGCAGCCAAGGAGGGGGCTTCAACGAGCAGTACTTC. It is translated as CASSQGGGFNEQYF.

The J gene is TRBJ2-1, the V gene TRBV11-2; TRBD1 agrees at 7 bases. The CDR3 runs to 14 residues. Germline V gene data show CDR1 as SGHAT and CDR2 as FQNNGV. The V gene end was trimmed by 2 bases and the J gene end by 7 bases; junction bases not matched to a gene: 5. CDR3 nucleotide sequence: TGTGCCAGCAGCTTACGCCCAGGGGGTAATGAGCAGTTCTTC. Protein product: CASSLRPGGNEQFF.

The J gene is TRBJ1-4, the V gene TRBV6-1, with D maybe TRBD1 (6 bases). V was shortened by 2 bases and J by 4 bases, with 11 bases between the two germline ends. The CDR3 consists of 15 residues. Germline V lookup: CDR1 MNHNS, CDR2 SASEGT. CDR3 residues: CASSEKGVGNEKLFF. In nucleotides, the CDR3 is TGTGCCAGCAGTGAAAAGGGGGTCGGTAATGAAAAACTGTTTTTT.

The DNA for the CDR3 is TGTGCCAGCAGCCTGGGAGGAGGGGCCAAAAACATTCAGTACTTC. Its translation is CASSLGGGAKNIQYF. The gene calls are TRBV3-1 (or the pseudogene TRBV3-2) and TRBJ2-4; the D gene is possibly TRBD2 (6 bases). Germline V gene lookup returns CDR1 LGHDT and CDR2 YNNKEL (reference sequence). This CDR3 region has 15 residues. V was clipped by 4 bases and J by 1 base, with 11 bases between them.

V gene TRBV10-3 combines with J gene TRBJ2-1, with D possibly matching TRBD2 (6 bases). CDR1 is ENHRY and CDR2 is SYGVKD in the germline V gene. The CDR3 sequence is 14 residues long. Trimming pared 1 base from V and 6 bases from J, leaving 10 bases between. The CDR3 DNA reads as TGTGCCATCAGTGAGTATGGGACTTCCAATGAGCAGTTCTTC. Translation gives CAISEYGTSNEQFF.

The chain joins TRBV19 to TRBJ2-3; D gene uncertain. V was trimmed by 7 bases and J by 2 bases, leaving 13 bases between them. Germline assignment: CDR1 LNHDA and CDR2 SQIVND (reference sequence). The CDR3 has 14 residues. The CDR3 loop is CASTNGPTTDTQYF. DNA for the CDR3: TGTGCCAGTACCAATGGGCCTACCACAGATACGCAGTATTTT. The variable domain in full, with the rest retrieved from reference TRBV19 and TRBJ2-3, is DGGITQSPKYLFRKEGQNVTLSCEQNLNHDAMYWYRQDPGQGLRLIYYSQIVNDFQKGDIAEGYSVSREKKESFPLTVTSAQKNPTAFYLCASTNGPTTDTQYFGPGTRLTVL.

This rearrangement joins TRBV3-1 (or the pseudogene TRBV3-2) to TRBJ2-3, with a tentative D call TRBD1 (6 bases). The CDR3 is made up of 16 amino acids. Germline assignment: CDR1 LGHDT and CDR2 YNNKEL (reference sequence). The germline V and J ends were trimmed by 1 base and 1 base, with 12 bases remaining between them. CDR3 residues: CASSQGGRGRTDTQYF. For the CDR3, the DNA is TGTGCCAGCAGCCAAGGTGGCAGGGGACGCACAGATACGCAGTATTTT.

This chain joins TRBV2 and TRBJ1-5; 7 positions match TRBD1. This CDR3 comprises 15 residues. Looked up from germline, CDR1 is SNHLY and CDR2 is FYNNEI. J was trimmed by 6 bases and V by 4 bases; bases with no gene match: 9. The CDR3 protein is CASSVRQGSFQPQHF. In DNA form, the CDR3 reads TGTGCCAGCAGTGTAAGACAGGGAAGCTTTCAGCCCCAGCATTTT.